These 22 T cell receptor beta chains were sequenced from one sample in a study of shared clonotypes between healthy human individuals. The protocol was immunoSEQ multiplex PCR, while the TCRdb copy is restricted to in-frame clones and leaves out a portion. Of roughly 1,500,000 clones listed, under 99% are singletons. Material for sequencing was naive CD4+ T cells sorted from blood. Subset meaning: CD45RA+ positively selected. These TCRs come from a man younger than 40 in good health.

The chain recombines TRBV9 with TRBJ2-5; the match to TRBD2 covers 8 bases. CDR1 and CDR2 from the germline V gene are SGDLS and YYNGEE. Losses at the gene ends were 0 bases for V and 7 bases for J; bases not matched to a gene: 8. The CDR3 covers 15 residues. This CDR3 reads CASSVGGLGGATQYF. The CDR3 nucleotides are TGTGCCAGCAGCGTAGGGGGACTAGGAGGGGCGACCCAGTACTTC.

The sample holds one count of this clone. The chain carries TRBV19 and TRBJ2-1, with TRBD2 matching over 9 bases. Losses at the gene ends were 5 bases for V and 4 bases for J; bases not matched to a gene: 12. Germline V gene lookup returns CDR1 LNHDA and CDR2 SQIVND (reference sequence). CDR3 length: 17 residues. CDR3 residues: CASSPLKTGLAYNEQFF. The CDR3 DNA sequence: TGTGCCAGTAGTCCCCTTAAGACGGGACTAGCATACAATGAGCAGTTCTTC. Using reference TRBV19 and TRBJ2-1 for the parts outside the CDR3, the full variable domain is DGGITQSPKYLFRKEGQNVTLSCEQNLNHDAMYWYRQDPGQGLRLIYYSQIVNDFQKGDIAEGYSVSREKKESFPLTVTSAQKNPTAFYLCASSPLKTGLAYNEQFFGPGTRLTVL.

This chain uses TRBV18 with TRBJ1-1; tentatively, D is TRBD1 (6 bases). Germline CDR1 KGHSH, CDR2 LQKENI. Trimming stripped 2 bases from V and 5 bases from J, with 21 bases between. The length of the CDR3 is 17 residues. The CDR3 protein is CASSPRVPGGRGTEAFF. DNA of the CDR3: TGTGCCAGCTCACCAAGGGTCCCTGGGGGCAGGGGAACTGAAGCTTTCTTT. Using reference TRBV18 and TRBJ1-1 for the parts outside the CDR3, the full variable domain is NAGVMQNPRHLVRRRGQEARLRCSPMKGHSHVYWYRQLPEEGLKFMVYLQKENIIDESGMPKERFSAEFPKEGPSILRIQQVVRGDSAAYFCASSPRVPGGRGTEAFFGQGTRLTVV.

This chain uses TRBV28 with TRBJ1-5; the D is unclear. The CDR3 consists of 14 residues. V lost 4 bases and J lost 2, with 9 bases in between. Germline V gene sequence: CDR1 MDHEN, CDR2 SYDVKM. The DNA of the CDR3 is TGTGCCAGCAGTTCCCCGACGGGCAATCAGCCCCAGCATTTT. It codes for CASSSPTGNQPQHF.

This clone was seen only once. The CDR3: CASSLKPTSGQYF. CDR3 in DNA: TGTGCCAGCTCTCTTAAACCGACTAGCGGTCAGTACTTC. The chain recombines TRBV18 with TRBJ2-4, with 9 bases matching TRBD2. The CDR3 covers 13 residues. Unmatched junction bases numbered 9, after V lost 6 bases and J lost 12 bases. CDR1 is KGHSH, CDR2 LQKENI, per germline. Full variable domain (remainder filled in from reference TRBV18 and TRBJ2-4): NAGVMQNPRHLVRRRGQEARLRCSPMKGHSHVYWYRQLPEEGLKFMVYLQKENIIDESGMPKERFSAEFPKEGPSILRIQQVVRGDSAAYFCASSLKPTSGQYFGAGTRLSVL.

The genes are TRBV7-8 and TRBJ2-1, with D perhaps TRBD2 (5 bases). V dropped 3 bases and J dropped 0 bases, with 9 bases sitting between them. The CDR3 loop spans 15 amino acids. In germline, CDR1 is SGHVS, CDR2 FQNEAQ. The CDR3 nucleotides read TGTGCCAGCAGCTTGCGGGTCTACTCCTACAATGAGCAGTTCTTC. Amino acid sequence: CASSLRVYSYNEQFF.

The chain carries TRBV19 and TRBJ2-7, with 9 bases aligning to TRBD1. V lost 4 bases, J lost 3 bases, and 4 bases stayed unmatched. CDR3 length: 14 residues. Germline CDR1 is LNHDA and CDR2 is SQIVND (reference sequence). The CDR3 protein is CASSTQTGGYEQYF. The DNA of the CDR3 is TGTGCCAGTAGTACACAGACAGGGGGCTACGAGCAGTACTTC.

The V and J genes are TRBV28 and TRBJ1-5; D uncertain. V lost 3 bases and J lost 3, with 6 bases in between. The length of the CDR3 is 13 residues. The germline CDR1 and CDR2 sequences are MDHEN and SYDVKM. CDR3 DNA sequence: TGTGCCAGCAGTTTGGATATCAATCAGCCCCAGCATTTT. Amino acid sequence: CASSLDINQPQHF.

This clone appeared once. The chain employs TRBV21-1 and TRBJ2-5; the table assigns TRBD2, which was not confirmed against the DNA. TRBV21-1 is flagged as a pseudogene. The length of the CDR3 is 16 residues. This chain's CDR3 is CASPLAGGPRRETQYF. The DNA of the CDR3 is TGTGCCAGCCCCCTAGCGGGAGGCCCTCGGCGGGAGACCCAGTACTTC.

The J gene is TRBJ2-3, the V gene TRBV6-1, with TRBD2 matching 12 bases. J gave up 0 bases and V 4 bases, and 14 bases lay outside the gene matches. The CDR3 contains 20 residues. Per the germline V gene, CDR1 is MNHNS and CDR2 is SASEGT. CDR3: CASSGRTSGKGFISTDTQYF. CDR3 sequence (DNA): TGTGCCAGCAGTGGTAGGACTAGCGGGAAAGGATTTATTAGCACAGATACGCAGTATTTT.

This chain links TRBV6-1 with TRBJ2-5; 8 bases are shared with TRBD1. The CDR3 is 15 residues long. V trimming: 6 bases; J trimming: 5 bases; junction bases outside the gene matches: 11. Germline V gene lookup returns CDR1 MNHNS and CDR2 SASEGT. The CDR3 protein is CASSQRDRPGETQYF. CDR3 coding DNA: TGTGCCAGCAGCCAAAGGGACAGGCCTGGGGAGACCCAGTACTTC.

This sequence joins TRBV5-1 and TRBJ2-7; a weak D match, TRBD2 (5 bases). The CDR3 sequence is 13 residues long. The germline CDR1 and CDR2 sequences are SGHRS and YFSETQ. V lost 5 bases and J lost 5, with 14 bases in between. The CDR3 coding sequence is TGCGCCAGCAGGCCCTCGGGGTTCAACGAGCAGTACTTC. Translating it yields CASRPSGFNEQYF.

V is TRBV9 and J is TRBJ1-1; D call uncertain. The CDR3 covers 14 residues. From germline, CDR1 is SGDLS and CDR2 YYNGEE. Trimming took off 0 bases at V and 3 bases at J, with 9 bases between the two ends. CDR3 in amino acids: CASSVAAKYTEAFF. The CDR3 region has the DNA TGTGCCAGCAGCGTAGCCGCGAAATACACTGAAGCTTTCTTT.

In DNA, the CDR3 is TGTGCCAGCAGGCCCCTACCAGGGGACAAGCTCACAGATACGCAGTATTTT. Protein product: CASRPLPGDKLTDTQYF. The chain has TRBV28 and TRBJ2-3; D possibly corresponds to TRBD1 (6 bases). The germline V and J ends were trimmed by 6 bases and 2 bases, with 21 bases remaining between them. CDR1 and CDR2 (germline): MDHEN, SYDVKM. The CDR3 sequence is 17 residues long. Supplemented by reference TRBV28 and TRBJ2-3, the full variable domain reads DVKVTQSSRYLVKRTGEKVFLECVQDMDHENMFWYRQDPGLGLRLIYFSYDVKMKEKGDIPEGYSVSREKKERFSLILESASTNQTSMYLCASRPLPGDKLTDTQYFGPGTRLTVL.

J is TRBJ2-1 and V is TRBV14; 8 nucleotides agree with TRBD2. CDR1 and CDR2 from the germline V gene are SGHDN and FVKESK. The CDR3 contains 16 residues. Trimming took 4 bases from V and 4 from J; bases not matched to a gene: 9. The CDR3 DNA reads as TGTGCCAGCAGCCGGGAATTAGCGGGGTTTTACAATGAGCAGTTCTTC. Protein: CASSRELAGFYNEQFF.

The chain links TRBV28 to TRBJ2-7; 7 nucleotides line up with TRBD1. The V gene's germline CDR1 is MDHEN and CDR2 SYDVKM. The CDR3 contains 13 residues. V lost 10 bases, J lost 2 bases, and 8 bases stayed unmatched. This CDR3 is CATLRTGPYEQYF. The DNA of the CDR3 is TGTGCCACCCTCCGGACAGGACCCTACGAGCAGTACTTC.

The genes are TRBV11-3 and TRBJ2-2, with 7 bases identical to TRBD1. CDR3 length equals 18 residues. CDR1 is SGHNT and CDR2 is YENEEA in the germline V gene. After removal of 1 base from V and 6 bases from J, the junction contained 14 bases not matched to a gene. CDR3: CASSLATYGQASPGELFF. CDR3 in DNA: TGTGCCAGCAGCTTAGCCACCTATGGACAGGCCTCGCCCGGGGAGCTGTTTTTT.

J is TRBJ1-2 and V is TRBV7-9, with unresolved D. This CDR3 is 13 amino acids long. V gave up 2 bases and J gave up 7 bases, with 11 bases separating them. Germline V gene lookup returns CDR1 SEHNR and CDR2 FQNEAQ (reference sequence). The CDR3 loop is CASSLLRLGGYTF. The CDR3 DNA follows: TGTGCCAGCAGCTTATTACGGTTGGGTGGCTACACCTTC. Supplemented by reference TRBV7-9 and TRBJ1-2, the full variable domain reads DTGVSQNPRHKITKRGQNVTFRCDPISEHNRLYWYRQTLGQGPEFLTYFQNEAQLEKSRLLSDRFSAERPKGSFSTLEIQRTEQGDSAMYLCASSLLRLGGYTFGSGTRLTVV.

The chain is built from TRBV21-1 and TRBJ2-7. TRBV21-1 is deemed a pseudogene. The CDR3 is 14 residues long. The CDR3 coding sequence is TGTGCCAGCAGCAAAGTCACCCATTGGGACGAGCAGTACTTC. This translates into CASSKVTHWDEQYF.

The chain links TRBV19 to TRBJ2-1, with D tentatively TRBD2 (5 bases). Germline values: CDR1 LNHDA, CDR2 SQIVND (reference sequence). Trimming stripped 3 bases from V and 2 bases from J, with 11 bases between. The CDR3 consists of 15 residues. The CDR3 protein is CASSIPGSPYNEQFF. CDR3 DNA: TGTGCCAGTAGTATTCCGGGGAGCCCCTACAATGAGCAGTTCTTC.

The chain has TRBV28 and TRBJ2-7, with D maybe TRBD1 (6 bases). The V gene lost 9 bases and the J gene lost 2 bases, with 20 bases spanning the gap. This CDR3 has 15 residues. Germline V gene lookup returns CDR1 MDHEN and CDR2 SYDVKM. Written as DNA, the CDR3 is TGTGCCAGTCGTACCTTAGGGACAATAGCCTACGAGCAGTACTTC. Its translation is CASRTLGTIAYEQYF.

V is TRBV5-5 and J is TRBJ2-7; D is uncertain. The CDR3 runs to 11 residues. CDR1 is SGHKS and CDR2 is YYEKEE in the germline V gene (reference sequence). V was trimmed by 4 bases and J by 3 bases, leaving 5 bases between them. The CDR3 nucleotides read TGTGCCAGCAGCCATAACTACGAGCAGTACTTC. Translation: CASSHNYEQYF.